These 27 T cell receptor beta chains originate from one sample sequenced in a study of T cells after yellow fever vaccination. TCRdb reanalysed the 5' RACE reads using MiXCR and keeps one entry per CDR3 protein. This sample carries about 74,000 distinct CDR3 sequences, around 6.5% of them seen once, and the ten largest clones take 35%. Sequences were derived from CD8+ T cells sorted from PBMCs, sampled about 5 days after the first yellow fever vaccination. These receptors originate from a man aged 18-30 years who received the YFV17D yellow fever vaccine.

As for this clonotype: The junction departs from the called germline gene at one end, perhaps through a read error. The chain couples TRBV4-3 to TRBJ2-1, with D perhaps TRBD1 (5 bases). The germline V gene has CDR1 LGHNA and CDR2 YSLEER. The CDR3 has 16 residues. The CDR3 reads CGSSQGLGVYSNEQFF. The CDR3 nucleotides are TGCGGCAGCAGCCAAGGCCTAGGGGTTTACTCCAATGAGCAGTTCTTC.

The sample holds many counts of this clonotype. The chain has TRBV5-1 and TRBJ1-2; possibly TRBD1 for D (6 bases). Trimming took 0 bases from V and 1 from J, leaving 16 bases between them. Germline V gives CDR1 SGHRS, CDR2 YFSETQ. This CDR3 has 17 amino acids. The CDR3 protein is CASSLAPGQPNNYGYTF. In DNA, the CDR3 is TGCGCCAGCAGCTTGGCCCCCGGACAGCCTAATAACTATGGCTACACCTTC. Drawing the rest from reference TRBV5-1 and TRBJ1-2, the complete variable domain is KAGVTQTPRYLIKTRGQQVTLSCSPISGHRSVSWYQQTPGQGLQFLFEYFSETQRNKGNFPGRFSGRQFSNSRSEMNVSTLELGDSALYLCASSLAPGQPNNYGYTFGSGTRLTVV.

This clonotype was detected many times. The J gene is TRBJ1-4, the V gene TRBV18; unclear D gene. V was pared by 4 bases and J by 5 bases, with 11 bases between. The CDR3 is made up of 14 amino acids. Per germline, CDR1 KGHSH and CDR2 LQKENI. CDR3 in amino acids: CASSRRRENEKLFF. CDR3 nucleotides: TGTGCCAGCTCACGGCGGAGAGAAAATGAAAAACTGTTTTTT.

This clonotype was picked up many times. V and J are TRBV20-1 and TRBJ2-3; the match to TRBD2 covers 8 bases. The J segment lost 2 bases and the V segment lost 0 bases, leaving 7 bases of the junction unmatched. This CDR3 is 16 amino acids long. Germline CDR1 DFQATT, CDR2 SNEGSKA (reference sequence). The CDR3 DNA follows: TGCAGTGCTAGAGAATCTAGCGGGCTTCTCACAGATACGCAGTATTTT. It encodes CSARESSGLLTDTQYF.

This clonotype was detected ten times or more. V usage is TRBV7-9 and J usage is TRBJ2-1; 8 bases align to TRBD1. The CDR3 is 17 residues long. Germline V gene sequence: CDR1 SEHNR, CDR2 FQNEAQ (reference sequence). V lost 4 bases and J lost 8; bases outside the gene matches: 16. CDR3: CASSSPLLGQGGHEQFF. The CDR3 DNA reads TGTGCCAGCAGCTCCCCGTTACTCGGACAGGGAGGACATGAGCAGTTCTTC.

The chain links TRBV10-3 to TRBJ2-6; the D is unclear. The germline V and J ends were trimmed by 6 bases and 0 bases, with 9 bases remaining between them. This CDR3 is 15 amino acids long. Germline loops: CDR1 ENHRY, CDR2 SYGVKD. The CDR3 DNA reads TGTGCCATCAGCGGTGCAGACTCTGGGGCCAACGTCCTGACTTTC. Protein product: CAISGADSGANVLTF.

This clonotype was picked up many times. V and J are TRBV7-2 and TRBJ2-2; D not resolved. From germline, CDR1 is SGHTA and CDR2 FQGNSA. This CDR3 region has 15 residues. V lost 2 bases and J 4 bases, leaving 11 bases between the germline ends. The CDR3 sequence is CASSLTRGVTGELFF. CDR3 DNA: TGTGCCAGCAGCTTAACCCGAGGTGTCACCGGGGAGCTGTTTTTT.

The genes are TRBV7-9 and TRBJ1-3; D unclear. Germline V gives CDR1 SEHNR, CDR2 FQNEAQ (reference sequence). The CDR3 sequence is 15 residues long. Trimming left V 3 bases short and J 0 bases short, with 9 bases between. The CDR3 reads CASSFGRSSGNTIYF. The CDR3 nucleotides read TGTGCCAGCAGCTTCGGCAGAAGCTCTGGAAACACCATATATTTT.

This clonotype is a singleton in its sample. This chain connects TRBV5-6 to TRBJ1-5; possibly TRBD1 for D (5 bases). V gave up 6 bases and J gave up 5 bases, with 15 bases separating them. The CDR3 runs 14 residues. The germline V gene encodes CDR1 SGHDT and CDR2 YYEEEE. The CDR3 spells CASIVGGSDQPQHF. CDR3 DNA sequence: TGTGCCAGCATCGTCGGGGGGAGTGATCAGCCCCAGCATTTT.

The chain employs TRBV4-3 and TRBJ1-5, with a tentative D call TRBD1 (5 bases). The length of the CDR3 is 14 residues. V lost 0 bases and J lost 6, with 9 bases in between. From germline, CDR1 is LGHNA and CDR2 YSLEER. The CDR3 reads CASSQDLGVQPQHF. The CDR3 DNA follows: TGCGCCAGCAGCCAAGATTTGGGGGTTCAGCCCCAGCATTTT.

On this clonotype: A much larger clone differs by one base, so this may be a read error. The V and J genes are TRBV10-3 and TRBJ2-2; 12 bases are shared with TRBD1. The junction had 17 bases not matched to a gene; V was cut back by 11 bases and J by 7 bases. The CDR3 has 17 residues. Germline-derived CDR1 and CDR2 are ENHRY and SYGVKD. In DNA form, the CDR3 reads TGTGCCCGCAGTCAATGGGACAGGGGGCGCTTGAGCGGGGAGCTGTTTTTT. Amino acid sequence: CARSQWDRGRLSGELFF.

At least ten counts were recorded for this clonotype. The CDR3 here is CASSVGSMVYEQYF. The CDR3 coding sequence is TGTGCCAGCAGCGTAGGGTCGATGGTCTACGAGCAGTACTTC. J is TRBJ2-7 and V is TRBV9, with D uncertain. This CDR3 is built from 14 residues. CDR1 is SGDLS and CDR2 is YYNGEE in the germline V gene. V shed 0 bases and J shed 3 bases, with 10 bases lying between them.

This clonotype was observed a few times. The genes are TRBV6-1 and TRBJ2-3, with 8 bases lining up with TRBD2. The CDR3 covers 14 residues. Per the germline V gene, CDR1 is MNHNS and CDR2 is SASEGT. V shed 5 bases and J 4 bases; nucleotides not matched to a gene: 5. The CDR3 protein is CASSTGGAADTQYF. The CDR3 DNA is TGTGCCAGCAGTACCGGGGGGGCCGCAGATACGCAGTATTTT.

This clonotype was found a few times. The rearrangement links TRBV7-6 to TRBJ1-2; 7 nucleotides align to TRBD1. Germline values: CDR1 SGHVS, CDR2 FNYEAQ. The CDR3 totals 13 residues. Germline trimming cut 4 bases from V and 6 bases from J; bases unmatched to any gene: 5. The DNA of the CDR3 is TGTGCCAGCAGCTCATCAGGGGGGAATGGCTACACCTTC. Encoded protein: CASSSSGGNGYTF.

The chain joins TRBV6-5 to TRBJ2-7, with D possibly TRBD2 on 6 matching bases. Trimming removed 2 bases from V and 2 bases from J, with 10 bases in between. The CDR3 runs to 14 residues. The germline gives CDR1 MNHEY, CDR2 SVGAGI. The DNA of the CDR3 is TGTGCCAGCAGTTACGTTGGGGAGGCCTACGAGCAGTACTTC. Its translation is CASSYVGEAYEQYF.

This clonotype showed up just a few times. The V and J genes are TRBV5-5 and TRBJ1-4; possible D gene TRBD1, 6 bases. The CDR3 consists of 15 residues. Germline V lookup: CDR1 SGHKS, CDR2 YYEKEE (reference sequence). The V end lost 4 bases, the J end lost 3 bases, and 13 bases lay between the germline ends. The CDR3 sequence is CASSQSTGPNEKLFF. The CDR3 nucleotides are TGTGCCAGCAGCCAGTCGACAGGACCTAATGAAAAACTGTTTTTT.

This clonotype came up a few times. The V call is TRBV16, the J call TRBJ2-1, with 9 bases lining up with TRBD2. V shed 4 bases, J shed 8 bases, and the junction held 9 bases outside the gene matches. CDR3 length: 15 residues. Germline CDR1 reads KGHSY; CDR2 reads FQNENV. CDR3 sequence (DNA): TGTGCCAGCAGCCCGGGGGAACTAGCGGGCGATGAGCAGTTCTTC. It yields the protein CASSPGELAGDEQFF.

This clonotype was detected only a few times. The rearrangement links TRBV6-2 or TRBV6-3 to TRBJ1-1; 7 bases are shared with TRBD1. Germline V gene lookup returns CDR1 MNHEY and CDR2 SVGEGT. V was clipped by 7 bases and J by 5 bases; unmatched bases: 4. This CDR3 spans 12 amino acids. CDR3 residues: CASKQGRTEAFF. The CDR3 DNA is TGTGCCAGCAAACAGGGGAGGACTGAAGCTTTCTTT.

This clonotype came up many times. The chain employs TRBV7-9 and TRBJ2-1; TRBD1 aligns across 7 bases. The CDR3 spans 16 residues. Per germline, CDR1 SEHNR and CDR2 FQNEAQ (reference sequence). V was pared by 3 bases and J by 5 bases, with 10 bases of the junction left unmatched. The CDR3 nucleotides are TGTGCCAGCAGCTTGGGTTTTGGGACAGATCACAATGAGCAGTTCTTC. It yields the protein CASSLGFGTDHNEQFF.

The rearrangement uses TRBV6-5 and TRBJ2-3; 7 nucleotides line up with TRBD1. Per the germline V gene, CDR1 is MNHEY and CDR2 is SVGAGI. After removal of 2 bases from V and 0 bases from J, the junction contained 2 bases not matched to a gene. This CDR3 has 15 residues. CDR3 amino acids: CASSYGDRSTDTQYF. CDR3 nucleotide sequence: TGTGCCAGCAGTTACGGGGACAGAAGCACAGATACGCAGTATTTT.

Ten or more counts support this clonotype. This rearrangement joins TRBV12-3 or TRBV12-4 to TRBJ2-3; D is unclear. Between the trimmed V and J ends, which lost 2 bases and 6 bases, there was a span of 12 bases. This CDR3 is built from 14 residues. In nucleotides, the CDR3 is TGTGCCAGCAGTTTATCCCCTGTAGGGGATACGCAGTATTTT. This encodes CASSLSPVGDTQYF.

CDR3 protein: CASSLRTDSEQYV. CDR3 DNA: TGCGCCAGCAGCTTAAGGACAGACAGCGAGCAGTACGTC. The chain combines TRBV5-1 with TRBJ2-7; D possibly corresponds to TRBD1 (6 bases). Trimming left V 2 bases short and J 6 bases short, with 12 bases between. Germline values: CDR1 SGHRS, CDR2 YFSETQ. This CDR3 spans 13 amino acids.

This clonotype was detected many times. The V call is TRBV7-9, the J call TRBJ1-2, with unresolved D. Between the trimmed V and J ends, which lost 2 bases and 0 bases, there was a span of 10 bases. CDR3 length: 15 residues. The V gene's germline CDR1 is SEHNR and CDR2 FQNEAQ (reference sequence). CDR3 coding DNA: TGTGCCAGCAGCTTAACAGAGGAGACTAACTATGGCTACACCTTC. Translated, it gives CASSLTEETNYGYTF.

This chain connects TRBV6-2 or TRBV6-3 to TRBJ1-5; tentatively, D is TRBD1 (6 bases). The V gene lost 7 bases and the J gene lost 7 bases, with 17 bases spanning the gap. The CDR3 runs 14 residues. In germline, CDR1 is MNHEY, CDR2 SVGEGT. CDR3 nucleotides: TGTGCCAGCACCCCCACAGGGCTTCAACAGCCCCAGCATTTT. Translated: CASTPTGLQQPQHF.

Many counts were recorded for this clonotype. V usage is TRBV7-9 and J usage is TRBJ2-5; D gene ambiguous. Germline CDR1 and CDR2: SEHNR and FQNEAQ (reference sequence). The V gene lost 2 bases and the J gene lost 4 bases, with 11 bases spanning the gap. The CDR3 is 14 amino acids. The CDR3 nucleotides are TGTGCCAGCAGCTTATACAAGAGGCCAGAGACCCAGTACTTC. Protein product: CASSLYKRPETQYF.

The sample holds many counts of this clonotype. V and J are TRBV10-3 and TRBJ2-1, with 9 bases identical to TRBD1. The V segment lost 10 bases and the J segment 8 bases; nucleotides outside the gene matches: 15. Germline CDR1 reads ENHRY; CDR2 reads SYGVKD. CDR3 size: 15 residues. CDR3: CASLDRGSVLDEQFF. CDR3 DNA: TGTGCCAGCCTGGACAGGGGATCGGTTTTGGATGAGCAGTTCTTC.

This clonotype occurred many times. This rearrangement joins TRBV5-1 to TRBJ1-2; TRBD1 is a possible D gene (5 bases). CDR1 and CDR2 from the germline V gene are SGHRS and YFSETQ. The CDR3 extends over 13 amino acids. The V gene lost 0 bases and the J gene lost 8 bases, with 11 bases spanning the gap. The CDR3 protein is CASSLGQGRGYTF. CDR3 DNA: TGCGCCAGCAGCTTGGGGCAGGGTCGCGGCTACACCTTC.